This T cell receptor beta chain was sequenced during a study of blood T cell repertoires in COVID-19. This clone came up once. The CDR3 totals 13 residues. CDR1 and CDR2 (germline): WSHSY, SAAADI. V was pared by 9 bases and J by 3 bases, with 6 bases of the junction left unmatched. As originally analysed: Nucleated cell counts were estimated from reference gene primer amplification. This table comes from immunoSEQ multiplex PCR, and its TCRdb copy is limited to in-frame clones, with some not included. The V and J calls and clone size come from that table; D and trimming were worked out from the DNA. The sample has about 390,000 clones; around 87% are singletons. It was during active infection that Seattle patients were enrolled and then longitudinally followed.

The sequencing input was peripheral blood. The V call is TRBV10-2, the J call TRBJ1-2; 8 bases match TRBD1. The sequence was obtained from a woman in her sixties with COVID-19, enrolled during active disease. The CDR3 DNA reads TGCGCCAGTGGACAGGGTGCCCACTATGGCTACACCTTC. It translates to CASGQGAHYGYTF.